The clone carrying this T cell receptor beta chain was observed a handful of times. The CDR3 contains 15 residues. Looked up from germline, CDR1 is SGHTA and CDR2 is FQGTGA. Trimming left V 5 bases short and J 4 bases short, with 18 bases between. Replicate sorted-subset PCRs were loaded with around 0.2 ug DNA, 30,000 or so T cell genomes. Assay used: immunoSEQ multiplex PCR; TCRdb lists only in-frame clones, some missing. The sample lists about 1.1 million clones, around 77% occurring once. This sample was taken from a study of shared clonotypes between healthy human individuals. Sample: memory CD4+ T cells from PBMCs. As for subset: CD45RA-negative fraction. V usage is TRBV7-3 and J usage is TRBJ2-7; maybe TRBD1 (6 bases). The clonotype comes from a man aged 18-30 years in good health. Some clones in this sample may be carry-over from other donors' samples. CDR3 coding DNA: TGTGCCAGCAGCCTTCCCCAGGGGCGGAGTTACGAGCAGTACTTC. It yields the protein CASSLPQGRSYEQYF.